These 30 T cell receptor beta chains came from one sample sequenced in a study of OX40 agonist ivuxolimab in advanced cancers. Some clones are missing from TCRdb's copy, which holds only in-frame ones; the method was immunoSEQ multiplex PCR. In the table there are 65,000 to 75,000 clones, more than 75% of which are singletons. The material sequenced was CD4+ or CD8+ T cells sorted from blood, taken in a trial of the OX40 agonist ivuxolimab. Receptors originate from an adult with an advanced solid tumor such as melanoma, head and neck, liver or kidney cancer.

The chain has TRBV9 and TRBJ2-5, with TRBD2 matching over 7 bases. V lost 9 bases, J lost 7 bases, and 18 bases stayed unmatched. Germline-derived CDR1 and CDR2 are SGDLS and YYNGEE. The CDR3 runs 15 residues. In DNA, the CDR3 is TGTGCCACCCACGAGGGGAGGGAAAGGGCTGTGACCCAGTACTTC. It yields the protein CATHEGRERAVTQYF.

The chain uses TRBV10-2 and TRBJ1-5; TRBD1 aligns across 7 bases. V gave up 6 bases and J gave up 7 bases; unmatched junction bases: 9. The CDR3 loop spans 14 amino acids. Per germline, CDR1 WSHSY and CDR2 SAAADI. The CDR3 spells CASREGTVGQPQHF. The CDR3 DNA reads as TGCGCCAGCAGGGAAGGGACAGTGGGACAGCCCCAGCATTTT.

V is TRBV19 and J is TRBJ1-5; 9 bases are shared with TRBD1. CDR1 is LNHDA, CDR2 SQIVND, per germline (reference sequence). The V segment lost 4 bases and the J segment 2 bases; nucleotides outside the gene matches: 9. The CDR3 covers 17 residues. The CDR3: CASSRKGQGSGNQPQHF. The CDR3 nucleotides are TGTGCCAGTAGTAGAAAGGGACAGGGAAGTGGCAATCAGCCCCAGCATTTT.

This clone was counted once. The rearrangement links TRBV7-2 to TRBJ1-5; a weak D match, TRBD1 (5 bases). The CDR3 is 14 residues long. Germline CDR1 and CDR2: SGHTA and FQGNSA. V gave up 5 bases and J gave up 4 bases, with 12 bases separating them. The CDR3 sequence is CASSPGRNNQPQHF. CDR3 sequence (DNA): TGTGCCAGCAGCCCGGGACGGAATAATCAGCCCCAGCATTTT.

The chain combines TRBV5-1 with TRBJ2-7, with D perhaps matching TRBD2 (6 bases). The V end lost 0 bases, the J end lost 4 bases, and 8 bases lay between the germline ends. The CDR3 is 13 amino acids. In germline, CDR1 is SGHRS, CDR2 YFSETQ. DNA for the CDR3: TGCGCCAGCAGCTTGGTGCGGGAATACGAGCAGTACTTC. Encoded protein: CASSLVREYEQYF.

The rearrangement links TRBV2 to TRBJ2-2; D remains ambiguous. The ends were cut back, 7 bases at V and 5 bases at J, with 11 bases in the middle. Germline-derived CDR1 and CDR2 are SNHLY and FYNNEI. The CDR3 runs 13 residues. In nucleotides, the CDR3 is TGTGCCAGCAATCCGGGTGAGACCGGGGAGCTGTTTTTT. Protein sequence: CASNPGETGELFF.

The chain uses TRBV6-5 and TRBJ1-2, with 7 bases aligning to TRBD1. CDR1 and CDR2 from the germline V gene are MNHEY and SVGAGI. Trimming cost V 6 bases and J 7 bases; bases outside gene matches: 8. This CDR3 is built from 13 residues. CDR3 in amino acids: CASRLRQGGGYTF. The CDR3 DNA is TGTGCCAGCAGACTACGACAGGGAGGTGGCTACACCTTC.

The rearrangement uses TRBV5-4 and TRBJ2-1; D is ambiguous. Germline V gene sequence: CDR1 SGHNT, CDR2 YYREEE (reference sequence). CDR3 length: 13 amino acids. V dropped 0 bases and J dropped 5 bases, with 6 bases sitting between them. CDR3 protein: CASSLVLNNEQFF. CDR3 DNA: TGTGCCAGCAGCTTGGTACTAAACAATGAGCAGTTCTTC.

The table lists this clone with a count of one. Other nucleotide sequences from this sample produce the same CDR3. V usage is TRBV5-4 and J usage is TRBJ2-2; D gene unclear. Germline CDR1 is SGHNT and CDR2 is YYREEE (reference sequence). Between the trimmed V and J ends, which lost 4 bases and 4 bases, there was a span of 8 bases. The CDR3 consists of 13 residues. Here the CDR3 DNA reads TGTGCCAGCAGCGCACCCGGCACCGGGGAGCTGTTTTTT. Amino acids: CASSAPGTGELFF.

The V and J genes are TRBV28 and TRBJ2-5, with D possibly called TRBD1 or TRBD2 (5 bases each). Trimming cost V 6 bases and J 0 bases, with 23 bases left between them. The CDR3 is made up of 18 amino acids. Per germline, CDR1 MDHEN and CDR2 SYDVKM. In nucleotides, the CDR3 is TGTGCCAGCAGATCAACCCCCGGGGACCCCTTGTACCAAGAGACCCAGTACTTC. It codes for CASRSTPGDPLYQETQYF.

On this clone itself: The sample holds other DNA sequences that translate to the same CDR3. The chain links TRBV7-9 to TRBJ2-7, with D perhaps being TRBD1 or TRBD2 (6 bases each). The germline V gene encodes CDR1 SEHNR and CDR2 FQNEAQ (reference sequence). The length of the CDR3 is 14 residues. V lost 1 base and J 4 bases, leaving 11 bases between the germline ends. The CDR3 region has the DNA TGTGCCAGCAGCTTAGGGCAGGGGACTTACGAGCAGTACTTC. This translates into CASSLGQGTYEQYF. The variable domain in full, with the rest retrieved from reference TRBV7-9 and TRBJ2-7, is DTGVSQNPRHKITKRGQNVTFRCDPISEHNRLYWYRQTLGQGPEFLTYFQNEAQLEKSRLLSDRFSAERPKGSFSTLEIQRTEQGDSAMYLCASSLGQGTYEQYFGPGTRLTVT.

CDR3 nucleotides: TGTGCCAGCAGTTACTCGGGCCGGGGGGGAGAGACCCAGTACTTC. Its protein product is CASSYSGRGGETQYF. The chain uses TRBV6-5 and TRBJ2-5; 8 nucleotides agree with TRBD2. The CDR3 extends over 15 amino acids. Trimming cost V 0 bases and J 4 bases; bases outside gene matches: 4. CDR1 MNHEY and CDR2 SVGAGI come from the germline V gene.

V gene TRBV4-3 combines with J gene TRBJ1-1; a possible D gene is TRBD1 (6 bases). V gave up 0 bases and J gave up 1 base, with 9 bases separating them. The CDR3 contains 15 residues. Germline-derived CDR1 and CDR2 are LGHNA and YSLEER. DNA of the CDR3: TGCGCCAGCAGCCAAGATAACAGGGAGAACACTGAAGCTTTCTTT. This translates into CASSQDNRENTEAFF.

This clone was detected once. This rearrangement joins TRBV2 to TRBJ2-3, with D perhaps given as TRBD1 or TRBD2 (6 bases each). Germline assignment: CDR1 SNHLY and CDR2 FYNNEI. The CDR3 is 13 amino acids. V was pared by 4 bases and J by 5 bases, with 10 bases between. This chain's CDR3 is CASSAEGGDTQYF. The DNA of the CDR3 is TGTGCCAGCAGTGCCGAGGGGGGAGATACGCAGTATTTT.

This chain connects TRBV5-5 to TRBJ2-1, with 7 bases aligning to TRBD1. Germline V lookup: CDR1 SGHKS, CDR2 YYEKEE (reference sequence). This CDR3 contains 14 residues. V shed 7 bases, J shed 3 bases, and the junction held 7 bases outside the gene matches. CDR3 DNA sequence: TGTGCCAGCGCAACCGGGACAGTCTACAATGAGCAGTTCTTC. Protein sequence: CASATGTVYNEQFF.

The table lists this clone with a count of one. The chain's CDR3 is CASSQRTGAAKNIQYF. CDR3 bases: TGCGCCAGCAGTCAAAGGACAGGGGCAGCCAAAAACATTCAGTACTTC. The chain is built from TRBV23-1 and TRBJ2-4, with TRBD1 matching 9 bases. TRBV23-1 is known as an ORF, though its function is uncertain. The CDR3 is made up of 16 amino acids. With V trimmed by 2 bases and J by 0 bases, 2 bases remained unmatched.

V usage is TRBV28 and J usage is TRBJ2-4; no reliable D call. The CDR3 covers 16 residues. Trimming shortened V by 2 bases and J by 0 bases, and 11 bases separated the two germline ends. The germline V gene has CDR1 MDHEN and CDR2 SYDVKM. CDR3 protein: CASSLAGPLAKNIQYF. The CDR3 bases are TGTGCCAGCAGTTTAGCCGGACCTTTAGCCAAAAACATTCAGTACTTC.

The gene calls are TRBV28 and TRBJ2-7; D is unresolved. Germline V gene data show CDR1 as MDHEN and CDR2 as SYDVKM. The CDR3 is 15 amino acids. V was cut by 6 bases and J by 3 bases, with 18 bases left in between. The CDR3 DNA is TGTGCCAGCAGAGGCCCAGGCGGCGGTCTCTACGAGCAGTACTTC. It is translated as CASRGPGGGLYEQYF. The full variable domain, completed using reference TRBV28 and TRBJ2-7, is DVKVTQSSRYLVKRTGEKVFLECVQDMDHENMFWYRQDPGLGLRLIYFSYDVKMKEKGDIPEGYSVSREKKERFSLILESASTNQTSMYLCASRGPGGGLYEQYFGPGTRLTVT.

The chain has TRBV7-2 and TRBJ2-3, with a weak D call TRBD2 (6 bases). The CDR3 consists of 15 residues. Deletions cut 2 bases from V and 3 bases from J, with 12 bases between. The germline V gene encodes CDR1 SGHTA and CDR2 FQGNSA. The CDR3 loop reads CASSLSLGRTDTQYF. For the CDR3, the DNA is TGTGCCAGCAGCTTATCCCTCGGGAGAACAGATACGCAGTATTTT.

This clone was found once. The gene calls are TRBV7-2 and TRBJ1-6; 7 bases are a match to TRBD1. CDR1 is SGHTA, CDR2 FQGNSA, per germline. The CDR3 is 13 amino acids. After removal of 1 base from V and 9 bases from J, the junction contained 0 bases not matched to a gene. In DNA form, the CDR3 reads TGTGCCAGCAGCTTAGGACAGGGTTCACCCCTCCACTTT. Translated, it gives CASSLGQGSPLHF.

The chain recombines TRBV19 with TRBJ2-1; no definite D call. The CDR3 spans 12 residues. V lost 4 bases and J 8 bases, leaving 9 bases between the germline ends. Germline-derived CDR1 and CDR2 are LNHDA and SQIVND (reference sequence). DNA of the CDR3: TGTGCCAGTAGTACTCAGATGGATGAGCAGTTCTTC. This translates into CASSTQMDEQFF.

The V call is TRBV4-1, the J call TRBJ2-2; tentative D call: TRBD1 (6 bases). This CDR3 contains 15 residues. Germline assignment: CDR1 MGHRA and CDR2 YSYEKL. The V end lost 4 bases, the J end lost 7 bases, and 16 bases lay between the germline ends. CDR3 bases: TGCGCCAGCAGCCTTTCGGACAGAAGCCTCGGGGAGCTGTTTTTT. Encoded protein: CASSLSDRSLGELFF.

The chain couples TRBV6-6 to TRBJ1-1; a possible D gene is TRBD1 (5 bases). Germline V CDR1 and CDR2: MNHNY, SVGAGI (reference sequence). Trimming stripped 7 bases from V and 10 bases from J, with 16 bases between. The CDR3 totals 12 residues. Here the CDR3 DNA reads TGTGCCAGCACCGACGGGGGAGGGCCAGCTTTCTTT. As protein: CASTDGGGPAFF.

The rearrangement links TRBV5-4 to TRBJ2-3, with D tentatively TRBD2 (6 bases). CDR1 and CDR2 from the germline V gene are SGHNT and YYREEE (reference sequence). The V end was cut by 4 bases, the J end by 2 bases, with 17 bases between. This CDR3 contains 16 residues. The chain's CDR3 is CASSQVSPGDTDTQYF. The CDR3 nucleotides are TGTGCCAGCAGCCAAGTTTCCCCGGGAGACACAGATACGCAGTATTTT.

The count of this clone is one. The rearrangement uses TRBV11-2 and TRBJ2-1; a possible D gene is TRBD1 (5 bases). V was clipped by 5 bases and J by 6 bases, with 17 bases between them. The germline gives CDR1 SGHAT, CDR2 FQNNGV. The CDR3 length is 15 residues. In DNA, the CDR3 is TGTGCCAGCAGCAAAAATGCTGACAGAGGCAATGAGCAGTTCTTC. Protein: CASSKNADRGNEQFF.

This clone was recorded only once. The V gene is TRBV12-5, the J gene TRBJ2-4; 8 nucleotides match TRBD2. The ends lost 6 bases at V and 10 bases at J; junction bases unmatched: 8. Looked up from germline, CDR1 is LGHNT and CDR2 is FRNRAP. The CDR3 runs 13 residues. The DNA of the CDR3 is TGTGCTAGTGGAGAAGACGGGGGGGTTATTCAGTACTTC. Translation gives CASGEDGGVIQYF.

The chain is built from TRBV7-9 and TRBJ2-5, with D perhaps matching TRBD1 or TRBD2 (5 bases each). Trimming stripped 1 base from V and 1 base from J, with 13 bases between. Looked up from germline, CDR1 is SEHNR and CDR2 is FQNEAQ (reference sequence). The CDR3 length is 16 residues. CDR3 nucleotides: TGTGCCAGCAGCTTAGATAGGTGGGGGAGCCAAGAGACCCAGTACTTC. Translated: CASSLDRWGSQETQYF.

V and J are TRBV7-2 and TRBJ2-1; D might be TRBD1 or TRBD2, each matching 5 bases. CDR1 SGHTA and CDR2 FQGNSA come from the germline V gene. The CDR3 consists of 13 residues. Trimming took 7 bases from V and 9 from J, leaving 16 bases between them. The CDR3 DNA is TGTGCCAGCACCCGGGACGCGGCTTTTGAGCAGTTCTTC. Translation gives CASTRDAAFEQFF.

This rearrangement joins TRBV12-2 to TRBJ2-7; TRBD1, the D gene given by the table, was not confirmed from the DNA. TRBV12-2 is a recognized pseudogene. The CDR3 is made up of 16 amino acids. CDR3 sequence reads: CASRLGTTGFSYEQYF. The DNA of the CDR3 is TGTGCAAGTCGCTTAGGAACGACAGGGTTTTCCTACGAGCAGTACTTC.

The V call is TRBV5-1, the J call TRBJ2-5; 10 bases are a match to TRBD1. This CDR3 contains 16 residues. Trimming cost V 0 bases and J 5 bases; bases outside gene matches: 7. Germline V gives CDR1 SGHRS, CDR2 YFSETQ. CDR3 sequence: CASSLAGTGEWETQYF. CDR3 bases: TGCGCCAGCAGCTTGGCCGGGACAGGGGAATGGGAGACCCAGTACTTC. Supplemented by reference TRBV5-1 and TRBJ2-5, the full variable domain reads KAGVTQTPRYLIKTRGQQVTLSCSPISGHRSVSWYQQTPGQGLQFLFEYFSETQRNKGNFPGRFSGRQFSNSRSEMNVSTLELGDSALYLCASSLAGTGEWETQYFGPGTRLLVL.